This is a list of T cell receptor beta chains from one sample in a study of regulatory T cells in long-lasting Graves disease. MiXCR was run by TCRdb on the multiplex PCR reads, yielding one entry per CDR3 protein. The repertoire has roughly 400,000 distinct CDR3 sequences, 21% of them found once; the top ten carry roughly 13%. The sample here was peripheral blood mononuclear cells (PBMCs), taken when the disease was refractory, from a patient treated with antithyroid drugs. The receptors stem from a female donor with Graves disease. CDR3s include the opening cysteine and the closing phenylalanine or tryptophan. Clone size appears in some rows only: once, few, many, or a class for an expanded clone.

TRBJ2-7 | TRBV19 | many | CASSPRDFSKQYF
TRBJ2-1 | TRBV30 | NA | CAWRGYNEQFF
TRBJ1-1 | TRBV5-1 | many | CASSLEDVRITEAFF
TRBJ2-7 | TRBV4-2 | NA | CASSQARLAGVSSYEQYF
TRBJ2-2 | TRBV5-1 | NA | CARGKPGQGASGELFF
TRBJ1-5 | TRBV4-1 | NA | CASSQVQGGSNQPQHF
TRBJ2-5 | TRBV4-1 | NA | CASSQEVPGAQYF
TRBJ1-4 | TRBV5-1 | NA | CASSLAGARLQGSGEKLFF
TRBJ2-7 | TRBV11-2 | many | CASSLSPSGVYEQYF
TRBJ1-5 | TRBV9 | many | CASSLGTLNQPQHF
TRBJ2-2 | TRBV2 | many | CASSEAGTGGELFF
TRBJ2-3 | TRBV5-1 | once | CASSLAGLAGGSSTDTQYF
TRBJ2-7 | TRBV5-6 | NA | CASTLGGRDYEQYF
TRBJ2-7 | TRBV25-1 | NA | CAGYTGEQYF
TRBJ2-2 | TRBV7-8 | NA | CASRGPRQRQTGELFF
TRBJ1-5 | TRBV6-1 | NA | CASSERGDVQPQHF
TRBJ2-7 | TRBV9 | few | CASSPRGDRGPNEQYF
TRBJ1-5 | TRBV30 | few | CAWSADGSRPQHF
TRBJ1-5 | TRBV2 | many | CASSEEWGNQPQHF
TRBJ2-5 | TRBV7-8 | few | CASSSDYQETQYF
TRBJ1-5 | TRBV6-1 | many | CASSPRDRGGQPQHF
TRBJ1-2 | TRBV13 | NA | CASSLVGVLDYTF
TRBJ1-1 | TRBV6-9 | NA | CASSYGGQGLSEAFF
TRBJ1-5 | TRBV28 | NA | CASSFTGYHQPQHF